Listed below are T cell receptor beta chains from one sample, sequenced in a study of blood T cell repertoires in COVID-19. Produced via immunoSEQ multiplex PCR; TCRdb's table is partial and in-frame only. The sample includes 150,000 to 200,000 clones, 92% of them seen just once. Sequenced sample: peripheral blood. These TCRs come from a man aged 30 to 45 with COVID-19, enrolled during active disease. CDR3s include the opening cysteine and the closing phenylalanine or tryptophan. The D gene is left open where the match is weak. Clone sizes are given selectively: once, few, many, or a class where the clone is expanded.

j_call d_call clone_size v_call cdr3_nt cdr3_aa
TRBJ2-7 . . TRBV2 TGTGCCAGCAGTGGTGTCCCGAGGGAGCAGTACTTC CASSGVPREQYF
TRBJ1-2 . . TRBV12-3/TRBV12-4 TGTGCCAGCAGTTTTGTACTGAACTATGGCTACACCTTC CASSFVLNYGYTF
TRBJ1-1 TRBD1 . TRBV6-5 TGTGCCAGCAGCCCCACCCGACAGGGGAGGGCTGAAGCTTTCTTT CASSPTRQGRAEAFF
TRBJ2-1 TRBD1 . TRBV6-5 TGTGCCAGCAGTCACCGACAGGGGCGTTACAATGAGCAGTTCTTC CASSHRQGRYNEQFF
TRBJ2-3 TRBD2 . TRBV19 TGTGCCAGTAGTATCTCTACTCGGGGGGTCACAGATACGCAGTATTTT CASSISTRGVTDTQYF
TRBJ1-1 TRBD1 few TRBV4-2 TGTGCCAGCAGCCAAGGGCCAGGGGGAAACGTTGGCACTGAAGCTTTCTTT CASSQGPGGNVGTEAFF
TRBJ1-5 TRBD1 . TRBV11-2 TGTGCCAGCAGCTTGGGGACCGGGACAGCCGATCGATGGCCCCAGCATTTT CASSLGTGTADRWPQHF
TRBJ2-7 TRBD1 . TRBV3-1/TRBV3-2 TGTGCCAGCAGGTGGGACAGGGGGCATGGTGAGCAGTACTTC CASRWDRGHGEQYF
TRBJ2-1 TRBD1 once TRBV15 TGTGCCACCACCCCGACAGGGGGCTACAATGAGCAGTTCTTC CATTPTGGYNEQFF
TRBJ1-4 . . TRBV19 TGTGCCAGTGGGATTAATGGGGCAGGCCATGAAAAACTGTTTTTT CASGINGAGHEKLFF
TRBJ1-4 . . TRBV28 TGTGCCAGCAGGCCGGGAGCGCTTGAGGTCGGTGAAAAACTGTTTTTT CASRPGALEVGEKLFF
TRBJ1-2 TRBD1 once TRBV5-1 TGCGCCAGCAGCTTGGTTTTCCCGGGACAGGGGGCGACACACTATGGCTACACCTTC CASSLVFPGQGATHYGYTF
TRBJ1-2 TRBD1 . TRBV23-1 TGCGCCAGCAGTCCGTACCTCACACAGGGGCGGGATTATGGCTACACCTTC CASSPYLTQGRDYGYTF